These 11 T cell receptor beta chains were all obtained from the same sample, sequenced in a study of blood T cell repertoires in COVID-19. Method: immunoSEQ multiplex PCR; TCRdb's copy keeps in-frame clones and lacks some. The sample contains roughly 250,000 clones, approximately 85% of which appear only once. The sequenced material came from PBMCs or T cells enriched from blood (not recorded which). All receptors come from a woman aged 25 to 39 who had recovered from COVID-19.

Comment on this clone: This same CDR3 is encoded by further DNA sequences in the sample. This sequence joins TRBV11-3 and TRBJ2-5; D is possibly TRBD1 (5 bases). V was cut by 5 bases and J by 3 bases, with 10 bases left in between. Germline V gene lookup returns CDR1 SGHNT and CDR2 YENEEA. This CDR3 has 13 amino acids. CDR3 protein: CASSLGRKETQYF. Here the CDR3 DNA reads TGTGCCAGCAGCCTGGGGCGGAAAGAGACCCAGTACTTC. Together with reference TRBV11-3 and TRBJ2-5, the CDR3 gives the full variable domain: EAGVVQSPRYKIIEKKQPVAFWCNPISGHNTLYWYLQNLGQGPELLIRYENEEAVDDSQLPKDRFSAERLKGVDSTLKIQPAELGDSAVYLCASSLGRKETQYFGPGTRLLVL.

This chain links TRBV3-1 (or the pseudogene TRBV3-2) with TRBJ2-1; TRBD2 matches at 8 bases. J lost 9 bases, V lost 0 bases, and 7 bases had no gene match. This CDR3 has 15 residues. Germline lookup yields CDR1 LGHDT and CDR2 YNNKEL (reference sequence). CDR3 loop: CASSQESGGRGEQFF. CDR3 bases: TGTGCCAGCAGCCAAGAAAGCGGGGGCCGGGGTGAGCAGTTCTTC.

The gene calls are TRBV27 and TRBJ1-5; D possibly corresponds to TRBD1 (5 bases). CDR3 size: 15 residues. Germline CDR1 reads MNHEY; CDR2 reads SMNVEV (reference sequence). Trimming cost V 2 bases and J 3 bases, with 11 bases left between them. This CDR3 reads CASSLAGENNQPQHF. CDR3 bases: TGTGCCAGCAGTTTAGCGGGGGAGAACAATCAGCCCCAGCATTTT.

The count of this clone is one. The chain combines TRBV2 with TRBJ1-5, with D unclear. Per the germline V gene, CDR1 is SNHLY and CDR2 is FYNNEI. V gave up 5 bases and J gave up 3 bases, with 8 bases separating them. The CDR3 is 13 residues long. The CDR3: CASSPGNNQPQHF. CDR3 bases: TGTGCCAGCAGTCCGGGAAACAATCAGCCCCAGCATTTT.

This clone was observed a single time. V gene TRBV19 combines with J gene TRBJ2-1; tentatively, D is TRBD2 (5 bases). V was trimmed by 2 bases and J by 2 bases, leaving 10 bases between them. This CDR3 is 15 amino acids long. Germline CDR1 reads LNHDA; CDR2 reads SQIVND (reference sequence). CDR3 coding DNA: TGTGCCAGTAGTATAAGGAATAGCGCCTACAATGAGCAGTTCTTC. It encodes CASSIRNSAYNEQFF.

The chain combines TRBV3-1 (or the pseudogene TRBV3-2) with TRBJ1-1; D not resolved. Trimming stripped 3 bases from V and 8 bases from J, with 13 bases between. The CDR3 is 13 amino acids. Germline V gives CDR1 LGHDT, CDR2 YNNKEL (reference sequence). CDR3 protein: CASSHPGESEAFF. In DNA form, the CDR3 reads TGTGCCAGCAGCCACCCCGGGGAGTCGGAAGCTTTCTTT.

V usage is TRBV6-2 or TRBV6-3 and J usage is TRBJ1-1; perhaps TRBD1 as D (5 bases). The CDR3 covers 14 residues. The V gene's germline CDR1 is MNHEY and CDR2 SVGEGT. The V end was cut by 4 bases, the J end by 3 bases, with 12 bases between. CDR3 sequence: CASSLKGADTEAFF. CDR3 nucleotides: TGTGCCAGCAGTTTAAAAGGGGCCGACACTGAAGCTTTCTTT.

V usage is TRBV28 and J usage is TRBJ1-2; unclear D gene. The CDR3 extends over 16 amino acids. V lost 2 bases and J 0 bases, leaving 13 bases between the germline ends. Germline V gene sequence: CDR1 MDHEN, CDR2 SYDVKM. The CDR3 is CASSLAYDFTNYGYTF. The CDR3 DNA is TGTGCCAGCAGTTTAGCCTATGATTTTACTAACTATGGCTACACCTTC.

The CDR3 sequence: CATEHAKRETQYF. The CDR3 region has the DNA TGTGCCACCGAGCACGCAAAACGGGAGACCCAGTACTTC. This chain links TRBV6-5 with TRBJ2-5; D not certain. The germline V gene has CDR1 MNHEY and CDR2 SVGAGI. The CDR3 has 13 residues. V was pared by 10 bases and J by 5 bases, with 17 bases between.

V and J are TRBV5-1 and TRBJ2-7, with 10 positions matching TRBD1. V dropped 4 bases and J dropped 5; count of bases not matched to a gene: 6. Germline CDR1 SGHRS, CDR2 YFSETQ. The CDR3 runs to 14 residues. The DNA for the CDR3 is TGCGCCAGCAGCGATGGGACAGGGGATAACGAGCAGTACTTC. Translation gives CASSDGTGDNEQYF.

The rearrangement links TRBV3-1 (or the pseudogene TRBV3-2) to TRBJ2-7; 13 bases agree with TRBD2. Trimming took 4 bases from V and 1 from J; bases not matched to a gene: 7. The V gene's germline CDR1 is LGHDT and CDR2 YNNKEL (reference sequence). The CDR3 has 17 residues. The CDR3 here is CASSRGGLAGSSYEQYF. Written as DNA, the CDR3 is TGTGCCAGCAGCCGGGGGGGACTAGCGGGATCATCCTACGAGCAGTACTTC.